This T cell receptor (beta chain) was identified in a study of cytomegalovirus exposure and HLA in healthy donors (dated by TCRdb to the late 2010s). With regard to the full study: An earlier analysis of 550 to 700 of the donors reported 250 to 300 Gb of sequence data and 117 million unique TCR beta sequences from about 179 million T cells. About 300 gigabases of sequencing data and 75 million to 85 million unique TCR sequences made up an early release that covered 640 HLA-typed donors. Of the approximately 400 genotyped donors, around 81% fell in the genetic ancestry cluster associated with self-reported Caucasian donors. The study aimed to test whether cataloging public T cell receptors could reveal signatures of past pathogen exposure. The study profiled the T cell repertoires of under 700 subjects by immunosequencing and related them to cytomegalovirus serostatus. In addition to the first cohort of approximately 670 subjects, a separate validation cohort of 120 different subjects was used. To predict cytomegalovirus infection status, the study brought together high-throughput TCR immunosequencing, statistical association of individual TCRs with disease status, and machine learning. A later analysis re-examined previously published TCR beta repertoires from just over 650 donors and added high-resolution HLA genotyping to investigate patterns of TCR occurrence. In the later analysis, no new phenotypic data were used to find candidate immune exposures; instead, reliance was placed on TCR beta sequences and their occurrence across donors. An earlier analysis of 587 of the donors used high-throughput TCR beta sequencing to judge whether each TCR beta V gene segment behaved as functional or pseudogenic. Alongside the repertoire data, information on donor age, sex, ethnicity and CMV serostatus was compiled. A later genetic analysis used genome-wide SNP genotypes for about 65% of the roughly 670 donors, treating that subset as a discovery cohort. All discovery cohort repertoires had been generated using a single sequencing platform. HLA typing included class I and class II loci at four-digit resolution. The number of typed donors differed by locus: about 620-630 for A, B, C, DRB1 and DQB1; about 520 for DQA1; about 600 for DPA1; and 400 to 480 for DPB1. Five DR-DQ haplotypes were handled as single units for association and clustering because linkage in the cohort was strong. Across around 400 genotyped donors of the cohort, an average of approximately 200,000 unique TCR beta nucleotide sequences per donor were sequenced, and 15% to 20% of those sequences were non-productive.

To note about this clone: Its cognate antigen has yet to be identified. Base qualities are not recorded, but no much larger clone differs from it by a single base.

What the authors observed across the whole study: Cytomegalovirus status was reported to be diagnosed by the classifier with high specificity and sensitivity in both the original and validation cohorts. Because some donors lacked HLA typing at each locus, the association tests relied only on the typed subset. A later analysis associated about 17,000 TCR beta sequences with specific HLA alleles at a false discovery rate of 0.05. A later analysis found that HLA-associated TCR beta chains were more clonally expanded and had lower generation probabilities than equally common non-associated chains. According to a later analysis, TCR association rates differed among HLA loci, with DRB1 alleles showing the most associated TCRs and HLA-C alleles showing the fewest. According to a later genetic analysis, donors in an Asian-associated ancestry cluster had fewer N-insertions in productive TCRs than the approximately 630-donor mean. Most TCR sequences were seen in very few donors, while some public TCRs were found in many individuals. Sequencing depth was assumed to be roughly uniform across donors in the presence/absence analyses, though that assumption may not hold. The earlier analysis of about 600 of the donors excluded about 16 rarely observed V segments, including chromosome 9 orphons, because counts were too low. An association between a missense DCLRE1C variant and V-gene and J-gene trimming of TCR beta chains was found in a later genetic analysis and replicated in an independent cohort. In a later analysis, most CMV-associated TCR beta chains were found to appear HLA-restricted, with HLA associations seemingly driven largely by CMV exposure. The 87-base-pair reads could not distinguish some IMGT-functional V segments, including TRBV6-2 and TRBV6-3, so those segments were excluded. According to a later analysis, parvovirus B19, influenza, CMV and Epstein-Barr virus appeared linked to several top co-occurrence clusters. The authors suggested that the approach could potentially be generalized to other disease states and immunological phenotypes. The only immune exposure information available for the cohort was CMV serostatus. Broadly in line with IMGT annotations, most TCR beta V segments showed up in productive rearrangements about 90% or about 30% of the time in an earlier analysis of around 600 of the donors. When HLA alleles, especially DR and DQ, strongly co-occurred, attributing TCR associations to individual alleles was difficult. A further reported finding was that TCR beta sequences accurately predicted the HLA-A and HLA-B alleles for most subjects in the first cohort. Linkage disequilibrium might explain the correlated functional status among segregating V segments, but an unknown experimental factor could not be ruled out. A cluster of highly shared sequence variants was judged likely to represent a technical artifact of the sequencing pipeline. In vitro tests confirmed that a few of the cytomegalovirus-associated TCR beta chains recognize cytomegalovirus antigens. A total of roughly 160 TCR beta chains were listed by the study as associated with cytomegalovirus. Only TCR beta chains were sequenced in this cohort, and the absence of alpha or paired-chain data limited detectable features.

The cohort consisted of 666 healthy bone marrow donors. Cohort members were all nominally healthy when sampled, although unrecorded immune exposures were likely present. The donor tested CMV seronegative, placing the donor among the approximately 400 seronegative members of the cohort. A peripheral blood sample was provided by each donor, and peripheral blood mononuclear cells were used for TCR beta sequencing. The Qiagen DNeasy Blood Extraction Kit was used to extract genomic DNA from the blood cell samples. V and J are trimmed by 4 bases and 3 bases, and the gene matches miss 5 bases of the junction. Per the germline V gene, SGHTA is the CDR1 and FQGNSA is the CDR2. The CDR3 starts with the cysteine, ends with the phenylalanine, and has 16 residues. Just the 48-base CDR3 DNA is kept, in frame starting at base 1. Library preparation was by the immunoSEQ multiplex PCR assay. A mixture of 60 forward primers for TCR Vbeta segments and 13 reverse primers for TCR Jbeta segments was used in the multiplex PCR. A multiplex PCR assay on genomic DNA amplified the CDR3 region of rearranged TCR beta genes. The amplified TCR beta libraries were sequenced on the Illumina HiSeq System as 87-base-pair reads. Under the source paper's analysis protocol: A later analysis counted around 72 million unique TCR beta chains across the roughly 700 repertoires, and around 12 million of these chains were shared by at least two donors. Raw reads were error-corrected and collapsed into unique sequences by a nearest-neighbor algorithm in which closely related sequences were merged to remove PCR and sequencing errors. To assign V, D and J gene segments, CDR3 sequences were aligned to IMGT reference sequences. Each retained sequence needed at least a six-nucleotide match to both a V gene segment and a J gene segment. Rearrangements were called productive when the CDR3 lacked stop codons and stayed in frame with V and J; all others were non-productive. CDR3 was defined by IMGT convention, running from the second conserved V-encoded cysteine to the conserved J-encoded phenylalanine. Sequences without an unambiguous match to a single V gene segment were excluded from the earlier analysis of 450 to 650 of the donors. In an earlier analysis of a few hundred of the donors, V segments were called functional above 56.7% productive rearrangements and were called segregating when the between-donor standard deviation exceeded 5%. A statistical classification framework was built to diagnose cytomegalovirus status from the catalog of TCR beta chain sequences. V and J gene assignment, in a later analysis, came from comparing TCR nucleotide sequences with IMGT/GENE-DB human TR gene sequences. A later analysis assigned CDR3 sequences and most-parsimonious VDJ recombination scenarios with the TCRdist pipeline. A later analysis defined each TCR beta chain by its CDR3 amino acid sequence plus V-gene family, and excluded reads lacking a unique V-gene family. A later analysis removed several hundred highly shared, low-generation-probability nucleotide sequences to deal with suspected cross-contamination and a sequencing artifact. In a later analysis, a clonal expansion index was calculated for each public chain from normalized within-repertoire ranks of inferred template counts. In a later analysis, generation probabilities were computed with a VDJ recombination model fitted to out-of-frame rearrangements, and the resulting probabilities were checked against IGoR. In a later analysis, hypergeometric tests were used to score TCR-TCR, TCR-HLA and TCR-CMV co-occurrence, with a repertoire-size bias correction applied to TCR pairs. To estimate false discovery rates, a later analysis permuted the HLA or CMV assignments 20 times. In a later analysis, co-occurring TCRs were grouped with DBSCAN, and TCRdist sequence similarity was added when clustering was performed within HLA-allele-positive subsets. Repertoires with fewer than 30,000 or more than 120,000 public chains were left out of co-occurrence clustering, as were roughly five repertoires with anomalous nucleotide sharing. TCRdb limited this immuneACCESS table to in-frame rearrangements with V and J called. A share of clones is missing; checked studies link under half to unresolved V genes, and the rest is unexplained. The DNA gave D and trimming, while V, J and clone size come from that table. This sample holds under 150,000 clones; about 76% were observed only once. Around 3% of the sample belongs to the ten largest clones.

The chain couples TRBV7-2 to TRBJ1-5; 11 central bases correspond to TRBD1. The source material was PBMCs. The origin of this receptor is a female donor in good health and CMV-seronegative. The CDR3 protein: CASSSRTGGTNQPQHF. The DNA sequence is given as TGTGCCAGCAGCTCCCGGACAGGGGGCACCAATCAGCCCCAGCATTTT.